This TCR beta chain was identified in a study of blood T cell repertoires in COVID-19. Clones were read by immunoSEQ multiplex PCR, and TCRdb kept only the in-frame ones, dropping some. This sample has more than 6,500 clones, with roughly nine tenths found just once. The source of this sequence is a man aged 80 or over with active COVID-19. What was sequenced was peripheral blood.

The CDR3 region is CASSLGLAGLNEQFF. In nucleotides, the CDR3 is TGTGCCAGCTCATTGGGACTAGCGGGACTTAATGAGCAGTTCTTC. The rearrangement joins TRBV18 to TRBJ2-1; 13 positions match TRBD2. There are 15 residues in the CDR3. Germline V gene lookup returns CDR1 KGHSH and CDR2 LQKENI. With V trimmed by 5 bases and J by 7 bases, 5 bases remained unmatched.